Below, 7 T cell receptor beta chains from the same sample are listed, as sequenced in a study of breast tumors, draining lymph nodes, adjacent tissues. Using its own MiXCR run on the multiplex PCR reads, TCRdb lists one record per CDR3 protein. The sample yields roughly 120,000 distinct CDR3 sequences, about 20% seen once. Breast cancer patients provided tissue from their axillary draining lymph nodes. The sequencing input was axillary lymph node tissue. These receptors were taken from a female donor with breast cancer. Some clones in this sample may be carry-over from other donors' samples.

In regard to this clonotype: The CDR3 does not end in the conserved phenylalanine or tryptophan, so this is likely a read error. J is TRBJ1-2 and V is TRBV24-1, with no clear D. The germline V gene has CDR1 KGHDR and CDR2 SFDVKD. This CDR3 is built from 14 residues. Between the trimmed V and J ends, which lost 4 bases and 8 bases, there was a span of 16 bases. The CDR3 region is CATSDPGHGEGYTL. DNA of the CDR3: TGTGCCACCAGTGACCCGGGCCATGGTGAGGGCTACACCCTC.

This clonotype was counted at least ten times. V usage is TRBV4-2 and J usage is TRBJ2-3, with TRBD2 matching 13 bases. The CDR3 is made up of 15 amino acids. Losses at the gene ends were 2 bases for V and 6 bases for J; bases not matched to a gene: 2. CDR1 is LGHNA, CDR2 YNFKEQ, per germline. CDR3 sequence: CASSQTSGGADTQYF. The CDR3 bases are TGTGCCAGCAGCCAAACTAGCGGGGGGGCCGATACGCAGTATTTT.

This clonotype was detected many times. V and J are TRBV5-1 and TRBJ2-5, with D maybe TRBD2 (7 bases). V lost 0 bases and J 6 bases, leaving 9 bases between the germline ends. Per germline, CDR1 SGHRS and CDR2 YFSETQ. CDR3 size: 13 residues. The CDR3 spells CASSLEGGKTQYF. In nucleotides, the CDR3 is TGCGCCAGCAGCTTGGAGGGGGGGAAGACCCAGTACTTC. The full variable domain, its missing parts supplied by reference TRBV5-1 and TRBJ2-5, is KAGVTQTPRYLIKTRGQQVTLSCSPISGHRSVSWYQQTPGQGLQFLFEYFSETQRNKGNFPGRFSGRQFSNSRSEMNVSTLELGDSALYLCASSLEGGKTQYFGPGTRLLVL.

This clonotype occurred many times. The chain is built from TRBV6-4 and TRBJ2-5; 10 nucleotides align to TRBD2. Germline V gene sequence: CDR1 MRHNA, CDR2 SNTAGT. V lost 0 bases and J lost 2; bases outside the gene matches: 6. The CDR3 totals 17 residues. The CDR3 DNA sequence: TGTGCCAGCAGTGACTCTCGGACTAGCGGAGCACAAGAGACCCAGTACTTC. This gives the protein CASSDSRTSGAQETQYF.

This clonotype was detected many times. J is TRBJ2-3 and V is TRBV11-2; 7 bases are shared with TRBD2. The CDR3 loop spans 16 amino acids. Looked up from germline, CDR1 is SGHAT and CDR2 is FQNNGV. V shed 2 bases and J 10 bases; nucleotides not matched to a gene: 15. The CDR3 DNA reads TGTGCCAGCAGCTTATGGGTAGCGGGTTCCGTCTGGGCGCAGTATTTT. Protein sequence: CASSLWVAGSVWAQYF.

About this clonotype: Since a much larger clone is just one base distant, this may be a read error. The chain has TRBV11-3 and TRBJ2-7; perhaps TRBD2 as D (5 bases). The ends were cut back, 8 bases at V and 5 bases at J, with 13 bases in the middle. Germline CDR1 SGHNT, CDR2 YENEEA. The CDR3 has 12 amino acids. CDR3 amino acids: CASGRGRDEQYF. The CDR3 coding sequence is TGTGCCAGCGGCCGAGGGCGCGACGAGCAGTACTTC.

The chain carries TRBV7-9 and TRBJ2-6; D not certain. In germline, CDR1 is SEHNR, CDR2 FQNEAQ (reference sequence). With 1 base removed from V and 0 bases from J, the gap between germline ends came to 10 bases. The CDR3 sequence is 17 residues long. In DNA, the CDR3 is TGTGCCAGCAGCTTAGGTCGCACCCCCTCTGGGGCCAACGTCCTGACTTTC. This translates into CASSLGRTPSGANVLTF.